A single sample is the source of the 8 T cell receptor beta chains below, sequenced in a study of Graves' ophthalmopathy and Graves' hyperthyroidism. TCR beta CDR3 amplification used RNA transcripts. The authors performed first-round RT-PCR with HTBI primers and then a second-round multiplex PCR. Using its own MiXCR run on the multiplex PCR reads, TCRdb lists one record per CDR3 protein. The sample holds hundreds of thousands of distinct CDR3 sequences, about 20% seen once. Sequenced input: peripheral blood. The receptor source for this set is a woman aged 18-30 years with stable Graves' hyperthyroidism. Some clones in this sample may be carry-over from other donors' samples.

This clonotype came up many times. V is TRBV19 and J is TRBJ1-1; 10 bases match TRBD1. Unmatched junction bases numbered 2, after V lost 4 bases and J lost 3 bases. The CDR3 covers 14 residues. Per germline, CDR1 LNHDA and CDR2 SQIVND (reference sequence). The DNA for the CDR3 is TGTGCCAGTAGTAGGGACAGGGGATACACTGAAGCTTTCTTT. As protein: CASSRDRGYTEAFF.

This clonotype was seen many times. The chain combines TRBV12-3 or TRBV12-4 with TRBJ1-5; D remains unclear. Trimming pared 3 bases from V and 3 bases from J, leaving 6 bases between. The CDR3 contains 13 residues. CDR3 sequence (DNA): TGTGCCAGCAGTTTTACTGACAATCAGCCCCAGCATTTT. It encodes CASSFTDNQPQHF.

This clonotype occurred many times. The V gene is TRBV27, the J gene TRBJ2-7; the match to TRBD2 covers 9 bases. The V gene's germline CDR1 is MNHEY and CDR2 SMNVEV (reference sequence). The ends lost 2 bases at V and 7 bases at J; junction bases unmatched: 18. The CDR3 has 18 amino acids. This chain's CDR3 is CASSLSLAGISMKREQYF. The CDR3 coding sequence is TGTGCCAGCAGTTTAAGTCTAGCGGGGATAAGCATGAAGAGGGAGCAGTACTTC.

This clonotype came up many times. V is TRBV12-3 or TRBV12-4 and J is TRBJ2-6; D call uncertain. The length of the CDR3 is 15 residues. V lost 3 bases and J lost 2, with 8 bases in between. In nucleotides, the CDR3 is TGTGCCAGCAGTTTTTGGGGAACTGGGGCCAACGTCCTGACTTTC. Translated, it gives CASSFWGTGANVLTF.

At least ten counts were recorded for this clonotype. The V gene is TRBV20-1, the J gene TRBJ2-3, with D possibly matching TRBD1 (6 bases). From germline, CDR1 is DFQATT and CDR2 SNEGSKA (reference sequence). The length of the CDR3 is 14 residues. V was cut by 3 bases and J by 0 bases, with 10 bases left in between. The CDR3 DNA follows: TGCAGTGCTAGTGACAGGTCTAGCACAGATACGCAGTATTTT. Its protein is CSASDRSSTDTQYF.

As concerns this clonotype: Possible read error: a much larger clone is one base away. This chain's CDR3 is CASSLGGSSTYEQYF. CDR3 sequence (DNA): TGTGCCAGCAGCCTTGGCGGGAGTTCGACCTACGAGCAGTACTTC. This rearrangement joins TRBV7-2 to TRBJ2-7; TRBD2 matches 7 bases. Germline lookup yields CDR1 SGHTA and CDR2 FQGNSA. The CDR3 runs 15 residues. V shed 5 bases and J 2 bases; nucleotides not matched to a gene: 9.

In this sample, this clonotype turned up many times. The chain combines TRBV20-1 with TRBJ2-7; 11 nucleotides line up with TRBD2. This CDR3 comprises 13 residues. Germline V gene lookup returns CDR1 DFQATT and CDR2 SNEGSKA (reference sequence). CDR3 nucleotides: TGCAGCCGCGGACTAGCGGGTTTCAACGAGCAGTACTTC. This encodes CSRGLAGFNEQYF.

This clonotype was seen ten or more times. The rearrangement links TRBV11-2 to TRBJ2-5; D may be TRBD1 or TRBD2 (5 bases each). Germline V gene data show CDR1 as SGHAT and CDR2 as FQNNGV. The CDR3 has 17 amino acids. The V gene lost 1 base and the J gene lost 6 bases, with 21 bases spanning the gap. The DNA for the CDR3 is TGTGCCAGCAGCTTAGTTGGGGGATGGGGCGATAGGAAGACCCAGTACTTC. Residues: CASSLVGGWGDRKTQYF. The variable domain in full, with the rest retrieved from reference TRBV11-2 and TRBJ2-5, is EAGVAQSPRYKIIEKRQSVAFWCNPISGHATLYWYQQILGQGPKLLIQFQNNGVVDDSQLPKDRFSAERLKGVDSTLKIQPAKLEDSAVYLCASSLVGGWGDRKTQYFGPGTRLLVL.